This T cell receptor beta chain was sequenced in a study of CD8+CD57+ T cells in acquired aplastic anemia. The overall study: Healthy-donor CD4+ cells averaged roughly 10.8 million reads. The study's findings and limits: Around 27 was the count of CD8+ CDR3 sequences that patients shared with controls.

Both TCR beta VDJ combination and CDR3 sequence profiling were carried out. Genomic DNA was the template for this profiling. TCRdb reprocessed the reads with MiXCR, giving one entry per CDR3 protein. The top ten clones hold less than 8.5% of a sample with more than 100,000 distinct CDR3 sequences, 35% to 50% of them seen once. This clonotype was counted once. The antigen is unknown. It may be a read error: a sequence one base away is much more abundant. This CDR3 region has 13 residues. Germline loops: CDR1 SGHAT, CDR2 FQNNGV. The J gene is TRBJ2-1, the V gene TRBV11-2; D remains ambiguous. The sequence was collected from a human donor in good health, serving as a control. Sequencing was performed on sorted CD4+, CD8+, or CD8+CD57+ T cells (not recorded which) from PBMCs. CDR3 bases: TGTGCCAGCGGCTTGGGTCGGAGTGGGGAGCAGTTCTTC. Translation: CASGLGRSGEQFF.